Presented here are 21 T cell receptor beta chains from one specimen sequenced in a study of cytomegalovirus exposure and HLA in healthy donors. With 60 Vbeta and 13 Jbeta primers, the PCR was carried out. TCRdb's table, derived via immunoSEQ multiplex PCR, lists solely in-frame clones and lacks some. The data hold 150,000 to 200,000 clones, with about 71% observed a single time. Sequencing used PBMCs. These receptors all come from a man aged 45-65 years in good health and CMV-seronegative.

The CDR3 spells CASSLVRAAGNTIYF. In DNA form, the CDR3 reads TGTGCCAGCAGCTTAGTGCGGGCAGCCGGAAACACCATATATTTT. This sequence joins TRBV7-2 and TRBJ1-3; D not certain. V lost 1 base to trimming and J lost 4 bases, with 11 bases between them. This CDR3 is built from 15 residues. Per the germline V gene, CDR1 is SGHTA and CDR2 is FQGNSA. Combining the CDR3 with reference TRBV7-2 and TRBJ1-3 gives the whole variable domain GAGVSQSPSNKVTEKGKDVELRCDPISGHTALYWYRQSLGQGLEFLIYFQGNSAPDKSGLPSDRFSAERTGGSVSTLTIQRTQQEDSAVYLCASSLVRAAGNTIYFGEGSWLTVV.

The rearrangement uses TRBV18 and TRBJ1-1, with 8 bases aligning to TRBD1. CDR1 is KGHSH, CDR2 LQKENI, per germline. CDR3 length: 15 amino acids. Trimming cost V 6 bases and J 0 bases; bases outside gene matches: 6. The CDR3 region is CASSAPGQVNTEAFF. The CDR3 nucleotides are TGTGCCAGCTCCGCCCCGGGACAGGTGAACACTGAAGCTTTCTTT.

The chain carries TRBV15 and TRBJ1-4; 11 bases fit TRBD1. Germline lookup yields CDR1 LNHNV and CDR2 YYDKDF (reference sequence). J gave up 7 bases and V 3 bases, and 7 bases lay outside the gene matches. The CDR3 runs to 16 residues. The CDR3 bases are TGTGCCACCAGCAGGGGACAGGGGGATCGAGGTGAAAAACTGTTTTTT. Its protein is CATSRGQGDRGEKLFF.

The chain links TRBV14 to TRBJ2-7; 10 bases map to TRBD2. The CDR3 is made up of 17 amino acids. Germline CDR1 is SGHDN and CDR2 is FVKESK. The junction had 8 bases not matched to a gene; V was cut back by 0 bases and J by 3 bases. CDR3 sequence: CASSQDSLLAGVYEQYF. As DNA, the CDR3 is TGTGCCAGCAGCCAAGATTCCCTCCTAGCGGGGGTCTACGAGCAGTACTTC.

The chain combines TRBV28 with TRBJ1-2; D perhaps matches TRBD1 (6 bases). Germline loops: CDR1 MDHEN, CDR2 SYDVKM. Trimming stripped 7 bases from V and 3 bases from J, with 12 bases between. This CDR3 contains 13 residues. CDR3 in amino acids: CASTGGSDYGYTF. The CDR3, as DNA: TGTGCCAGCACGGGGGGCAGCGACTATGGCTACACCTTC.

As to this clone: Other DNA sequences of this sample code for an identical CDR3. The V gene is TRBV9, the J gene TRBJ1-6; D is unclear. Germline V gene data show CDR1 as SGDLS and CDR2 as YYNGEE. V was pared by 2 bases and J by 9 bases, with 9 bases between. The CDR3 contains 13 residues. The CDR3 DNA is TGTGCCAGCAGCGTTGAGGGTGGTTCACCCCTCCACTTT. Translated, it gives CASSVEGGSPLHF. Combining the CDR3 with reference TRBV9 and TRBJ1-6 gives the whole variable domain DSGVTQTPKHLITATGQRVTLRCSPRSGDLSVYWYQQSLDQGLQFLIQYYNGEERAKGNILERFSAQQFPDLHSELNLSSLELGDSALYFCASSVEGGSPLHFGNGTRLTVT.

This sequence joins TRBV6-6 and TRBJ1-3; maybe TRBD1 (5 bases). The V end was cut by 10 bases, the J end by 0 bases, with 19 bases between. CDR3 size: 16 residues. Germline CDR1 MNHNY, CDR2 SVGAGI (reference sequence). The CDR3 DNA reads TGTGCCACAAGGGATGAATGGGGCCACTCTGGAAACACCATATATTTT. Residues: CATRDEWGHSGNTIYF.

J is TRBJ1-1 and V is TRBV28, with 9 bases fitting TRBD1. The germline V gene has CDR1 MDHEN and CDR2 SYDVKM. V trimming: 5 bases; J trimming: 1 base; junction bases outside the gene matches: 5. The CDR3 is 15 residues long. CDR3 loop: CASSPGQGKNTEAFF. CDR3 coding DNA: TGTGCCAGCAGTCCAGGACAGGGGAAGAACACTGAAGCTTTCTTT.

In DNA, the CDR3 is TGTGCCAGCAGCGTAGCCCAGGGGGCTGGCACTGAAGCTTTCTTT. Translating gives CASSVAQGAGTEAFF. The V call is TRBV9, the J call TRBJ1-1; TRBD1 matches 8 bases. The V gene's germline CDR1 is SGDLS and CDR2 YYNGEE. V dropped 0 bases and J dropped 4; count of bases not matched to a gene: 5. The CDR3 has 15 amino acids.

Only a few counts were recorded for this clone. CDR3 in DNA: TGTGCCAGCAGTGATACAGTTAGATTGGCCACAGATACGCAGTATTTT. Protein sequence: CASSDTVRLATDTQYF. The rearrangement links TRBV6-1 to TRBJ2-3; the D is unclear. Germline V gives CDR1 MNHNS, CDR2 SASEGT. The CDR3 spans 16 residues. V was trimmed by 3 bases and J by 2 bases, leaving 15 bases between them.

The chain is built from TRBV18 and TRBJ1-6; 10 bases line up with TRBD1. The trim removed 2 bases at V and 6 bases at J, leaving 13 bases unmatched. The CDR3 has 19 residues. CDR1 is KGHSH and CDR2 is LQKENI in the germline V gene. The CDR3 nucleotides read TGTGCCAGCTCACCATACCCGGTGACAGGGGGCAATTCTAATTCACCCCTCCACTTT. Its translation: CASSPYPVTGGNSNSPLHF.

This clone has a single count. J is TRBJ2-7 and V is TRBV28; 7 nucleotides match TRBD2. In germline, CDR1 is MDHEN, CDR2 SYDVKM. Trimming at V came to 8 bases and at J to 2 bases, leaving 6 bases not matched to a gene. This CDR3 spans 13 amino acids. CDR3 nucleotides: TGTGCCAGCGTTACTAGCGAACCCTACGAGCAGTACTTC. Its protein is CASVTSEPYEQYF. The entire variable domain, with the rest obtained from reference TRBV28 and TRBJ2-7, is as follows: DVKVTQSSRYLVKRTGEKVFLECVQDMDHENMFWYRQDPGLGLRLIYFSYDVKMKEKGDIPEGYSVSREKKERFSLILESASTNQTSMYLCASVTSEPYEQYFGPGTRLTVT.

A single count supports this clone. The rearrangement uses TRBV4-1 and TRBJ2-5; TRBD2 aligns across 10 bases. The CDR3 extends over 20 amino acids. The trim removed 1 base at V and 5 bases at J, leaving 19 bases unmatched. Germline assignment: CDR1 MGHRA and CDR2 YSYEKL. CDR3 in amino acids: CASSQVPGGETAGGLETQYF. CDR3 DNA: TGCGCCAGCAGCCAAGTCCCGGGTGGGGAGACAGCGGGGGGGCTGGAGACCCAGTACTTC.

The rearrangement links TRBV7-9 to TRBJ1-4; TRBD1 is a possible D gene (5 bases). V shed 5 bases and J shed 0 bases, with 10 bases lying between them. This CDR3 region has 15 residues. Germline CDR1 and CDR2: SEHNR and FQNEAQ (reference sequence). The CDR3 DNA is TGTGCCAGCAGCCCCCGGGGGGCAACTAATGAAAAACTGTTTTTT. It translates to CASSPRGATNEKLFF.

V and J are TRBV28 and TRBJ2-7; 7 bases are a match to TRBD1. V lost 4 bases, J lost 2 bases, and 11 bases stayed unmatched. The CDR3 spans 16 residues. Per germline, CDR1 MDHEN and CDR2 SYDVKM. The CDR3 DNA reads as TGTGCCAGCAGTTACCAGGTTCGGGACAGAGCCTACGAGCAGTACTTC. Translating gives CASSYQVRDRAYEQYF.

This chain links TRBV4-2 with TRBJ1-3, with no clear D. The CDR3 totals 17 residues. In germline, CDR1 is LGHNA, CDR2 YNFKEQ. Trimming removed 0 bases at V and 0 bases at J, with 12 bases between. The CDR3 bases are TGTGCCAGCAGCCAAGATCGATCAGCTAGCTCTGGAAACACCATATATTTT. Its protein product is CASSQDRSASSGNTIYF.

This rearrangement joins TRBV5-4 to TRBJ1-1; 9 bases agree with TRBD1. Germline values: CDR1 SGHNT, CDR2 YYREEE (reference sequence). The V gene end was trimmed by 4 bases and the J gene end by 4 bases; junction bases not matched to a gene: 8. The CDR3 consists of 15 residues. The CDR3, as DNA: TGTGCCAGCAGCGATAAGGGACAGGGAGGCACTGAAGCTTTCTTT. As protein: CASSDKGQGGTEAFF.

This clone has just one count. V is TRBV4-2 and J is TRBJ1-4, with a weak D call TRBD1 (6 bases). V was clipped by 4 bases and J by 5 bases, with 14 bases between them. The CDR3 contains 15 residues. Germline CDR1 reads LGHNA; CDR2 reads YNFKEQ. The CDR3 nucleotides read TGTGCCAGCAGCCCCCAGACAGGATTGAATGAAAAACTGTTTTTT. The encoded protein is CASSPQTGLNEKLFF.

This clone was seen a few times. This sequence joins TRBV10-3 and TRBJ1-1; 8 nucleotides match TRBD1. The CDR3 spans 17 residues. The J segment lost 1 base and the V segment lost 3 bases, leaving 10 bases of the junction unmatched. Germline CDR1 and CDR2: ENHRY and SYGVKD. The CDR3 DNA sequence: TGTGCCATCAGTGAAGCCCCGGGCCAGGGGGCGAACACTGAAGCTTTCTTT. This translates into CAISEAPGQGANTEAFF.

CDR3 sequence reads: CASSLTIGMDSPLHF. The CDR3 bases are TGTGCCAGCAGCCTTACCATCGGGATGGATTCACCCCTCCACTTT. The chain has TRBV7-9 and TRBJ1-6; D unresolved. V was pared by 5 bases and J by 8 bases, with 16 bases between. This CDR3 is 15 amino acids long. The germline CDR1 and CDR2 sequences are SEHNR and FQNEAQ (reference sequence).

This clone was observed a few times. The J gene is TRBJ2-3, the V gene TRBV7-2, with 7 bases matching TRBD2. The CDR3 consists of 15 residues. The J segment lost 0 bases and the V segment lost 0 bases, leaving 0 bases of the junction unmatched. Germline V gene lookup returns CDR1 SGHTA and CDR2 FQGNSA. The CDR3 sequence: CASSLAGGSTDTQYF. The CDR3 nucleotides are TGTGCCAGCAGCTTAGCGGGGGGGAGCACAGATACGCAGTATTTT.